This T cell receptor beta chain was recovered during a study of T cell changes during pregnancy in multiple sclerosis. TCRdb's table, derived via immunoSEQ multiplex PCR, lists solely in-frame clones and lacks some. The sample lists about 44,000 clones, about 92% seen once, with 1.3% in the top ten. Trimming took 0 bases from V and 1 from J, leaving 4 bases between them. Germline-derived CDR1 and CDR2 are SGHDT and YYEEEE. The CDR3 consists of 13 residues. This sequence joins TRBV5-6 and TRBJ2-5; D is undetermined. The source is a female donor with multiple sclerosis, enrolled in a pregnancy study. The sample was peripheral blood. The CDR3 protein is CASSLELQETQYF. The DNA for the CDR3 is TGTGCCAGCAGCTTGGAGCTCCAAGAGACCCAGTACTTC. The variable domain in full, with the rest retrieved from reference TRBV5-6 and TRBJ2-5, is DAGVTQSPTHLIKTRGQQVTLRCSPKSGHDTVSWYQQALGQGPQFIFQYYEEEERQRGNFPDRFSGHQFPNYSSELNVNALLLGDSALYLCASSLELQETQYFGPGTRLLVL.